The 19 T cell receptor beta chains below come from one sample, sequenced in a study of T-cell reconstitution after alpha-beta-depleted transplantation in children. The TCRbeta library was prepared with unique molecular identifiers. TCRdb re-called the PCR reads with MiXCR, one entry per CDR3 protein. The table has about 580,000 distinct CDR3 sequences, around 23% seen once; the top ten hold around 14%. Sequencing was performed on PBMCs, mostly from graft donor cells, taken 360 days after TCRalphabeta/CD19-depleted stem cell transplant. The receptor set was obtained from a boy under two years old who had a stem cell transplant for acute myeloid leukemia, so the T cells may come from the graft donor.

This clonotype was detected only a few times. This chain links TRBV5-1 with TRBJ2-3; 7 bases map to TRBD1. The germline gives CDR1 SGHRS, CDR2 YFSETQ. The J segment lost 1 base and the V segment lost 3 bases, leaving 5 bases of the junction unmatched. CDR3 size: 15 residues. The CDR3: CASSYRGDGTDTQYF. DNA for the CDR3: TGCGCCAGCAGCTACAGGGGAGATGGCACAGATACGCAGTATTTT.

This clonotype was seen ten or more times. The chain joins TRBV7-9 to TRBJ2-3, with TRBD1 identical over 12 bases. The CDR3 has 15 amino acids. Germline V lookup: CDR1 SEHNR, CDR2 FQNEAQ (reference sequence). J lost 5 bases, V lost 5 bases, and 5 bases had no gene match. CDR3 bases: TGTGCCAGCAGCCCTTGGGACAGGGGGCAAGATACGCAGTATTTT. This encodes CASSPWDRGQDTQYF. Drawing the rest from reference TRBV7-9 and TRBJ2-3, the complete variable domain is DTGVSQNPRHKITKRGQNVTFRCDPISEHNRLYWYRQTLGQGPEFLTYFQNEAQLEKSRLLSDRFSAERPKGSFSTLEIQRTEQGDSAMYLCASSPWDRGQDTQYFGPGTRLTVL.

Many counts were recorded for this clonotype. The gene calls are TRBV3-1 and TRBJ1-4; weak D call: TRBD1 (6 bases). Germline CDR1 LGHDT, CDR2 YNNKEL (reference sequence). This CDR3 is built from 15 residues. The V end was cut by 1 base, the J end by 7 bases, with 13 bases between. For the CDR3, the DNA is TGTGCCAGCAGCCAAGGAGGACAGCTTGGTGAAAAACTGTTTTTT. Its protein product is CASSQGGQLGEKLFF.

V is TRBV5-1 and J is TRBJ2-1; TRBD1 agrees at 9 bases. The germline V gene has CDR1 SGHRS and CDR2 YFSETQ. Trimming took 1 base from V and 7 from J; bases not matched to a gene: 3. The CDR3 has 14 amino acids. CDR3 sequence reads: CASSLTGTGNEQFF. In DNA, the CDR3 is TGCGCCAGCAGCTTGACCGGGACAGGGAATGAGCAGTTCTTC.

The chain combines TRBV5-1 with TRBJ1-1; tentatively, D is TRBD1 (6 bases). V was cut by 1 base and J by 5 bases, with 12 bases left in between. Germline V CDR1 and CDR2: SGHRS, YFSETQ. CDR3 length: 14 amino acids. DNA for the CDR3: TGCGCCAGCAGCTTGAACAGGGTCGAGACTGAAGCTTTCTTT. This gives the protein CASSLNRVETEAFF. The variable domain in full, with the rest retrieved from reference TRBV5-1 and TRBJ1-1, is KAGVTQTPRYLIKTRGQQVTLSCSPISGHRSVSWYQQTPGQGLQFLFEYFSETQRNKGNFPGRFSGRQFSNSRSEMNVSTLELGDSALYLCASSLNRVETEAFFGQGTRLTVV.

Ten or more counts support this clonotype. The chain has TRBV7-9 and TRBJ2-5, with TRBD1 identical over 7 bases. Germline V gene data show CDR1 as SEHNR and CDR2 as FQNEAQ (reference sequence). Trimming took 5 bases from V and 2 from J; bases not matched to a gene: 5. The CDR3 covers 14 residues. In nucleotides, the CDR3 is TGTGCCAGCAGCCCCACAGGGGATCAAGAGACCCAGTACTTC. This sequence encodes CASSPTGDQETQYF.

The CDR3 reads CASSPRRTGYRPLQETQYF. CDR3 in DNA: TGTGCCAGCAGTCCTAGGCGGACAGGGTATAGGCCATTGCAAGAGACCCAGTACTTC. The V call is TRBV13, the J call TRBJ2-5; 8 positions agree with TRBD1. With 6 bases clipped from V and 2 bases from J, the junction kept 20 bases outside the gene matches. This CDR3 is built from 19 residues. From germline, CDR1 is PRHDT and CDR2 FYEKMQ (reference sequence).

Concerning this clonotype itself: Possible read error: a much larger clone is one base away. The chain combines TRBV4-2 with TRBJ2-5; tentative D call: TRBD1 (5 bases). The ends were cut back, 4 bases at V and 0 bases at J, with 9 bases in the middle. The CDR3 runs to 14 residues. CDR1 and CDR2 (germline): LGHNA, YNFKEQ. The CDR3 sequence is CASSPKGYQETQYF. Here the CDR3 DNA reads TGTGCCAGCAGCCCGAAGGGGTACCAAGAGACCCAGTACTTC.

The V and J genes are TRBV7-2 and TRBJ2-5; no firm D call. Germline CDR1 reads SGHTA; CDR2 reads FQGNSA. V lost 5 bases and J 5 bases, leaving 9 bases between the germline ends. CDR3 length: 12 amino acids. CDR3 amino acids: CASSPRWETQYF. In nucleotides, the CDR3 is TGTGCCAGCAGCCCCAGGTGGGAGACCCAGTACTTC.

In its sample, this clonotype was seen a few times. CDR3 coding DNA: TGTGCCAGCAGCGTGGGACAGGGATTAAGTGAAAACATTCAGTACTTC. The encoded protein is CASSVGQGLSENIQYF. The chain is built from TRBV9 and TRBJ2-4; 9 bases map to TRBD1. From germline, CDR1 is SGDLS and CDR2 YYNGEE. The junction had 8 bases not matched to a gene; V was cut back by 2 bases and J by 5 bases. The CDR3 loop spans 16 amino acids.

The chain is built from TRBV5-5 and TRBJ1-2, with a tentative D call TRBD1 (5 bases). Germline assignment: CDR1 SGHKS and CDR2 YYEKEE (reference sequence). The CDR3 contains 17 residues. Trimming took 0 bases from V and 8 from J, leaving 23 bases between them. The CDR3 loop reads CASSLGDGFRPSGGYTF. The CDR3, as DNA: TGTGCCAGCAGCTTGGGGGACGGATTTCGCCCCAGTGGAGGCTACACCTTC.

This clonotype was seen a few times. The V and J genes are TRBV5-6 and TRBJ2-1; D is uncertain. Per germline, CDR1 SGHDT and CDR2 YYEEEE. Trimming left V 4 bases short and J 6 bases short, with 8 bases between. The CDR3 consists of 12 residues. CDR3 region: CASSPSANEQFF. The CDR3 DNA reads TGTGCCAGCAGCCCCTCGGCCAATGAGCAGTTCTTC.

This clonotype came up once. The CDR3 coding sequence is TGTGCCAGCAGATCGGGACAGGGTGAAGAGACCCAGTACTTC. It translates to CASRSGQGEETQYF. J is TRBJ2-5 and V is TRBV12-3 or TRBV12-4, with 9 bases identical to TRBD1. V gave up 6 bases and J gave up 3 bases; unmatched junction bases: 5. The CDR3 is made up of 14 amino acids.

In this sample, this clonotype turned up many times. The chain links TRBV27 to TRBJ2-7; 9 bases fit TRBD1. The CDR3 length is 17 residues. With V trimmed by 4 bases and J by 3 bases, 13 bases remained unmatched. Germline V gene sequence: CDR1 MNHEY, CDR2 SMNVEV (reference sequence). Here the CDR3 reads CASSSKSGTGWFYEQYV. The CDR3 DNA sequence: TGTGCCAGCAGTTCTAAGTCCGGGACAGGGTGGTTCTACGAGCAGTACGTC.

The chain uses TRBV20-1 and TRBJ1-1, with TRBD1 as a possible D gene (6 bases). The CDR3 spans 14 residues. The germline V gene encodes CDR1 DFQATT and CDR2 SNEGSKA (reference sequence). Trimming pared 5 bases from V and 0 bases from J, leaving 13 bases between. The CDR3 bases are TGCAGTGCTCAGGGGCTGTCATTGAACACTGAAGCTTTCTTT. This gives the protein CSAQGLSLNTEAFF.

This clonotype appeared many times. The chain is built from TRBV20-1 and TRBJ2-2, with D unclear. This CDR3 contains 13 residues. Germline-derived CDR1 and CDR2 are DFQATT and SNEGSKA (reference sequence). Trimming pared 5 bases from V and 5 bases from J, leaving 12 bases between. Here the CDR3 reads CSAPDRGTGELFF. The DNA of the CDR3 is TGCAGTGCTCCGGACCGCGGTACCGGGGAGCTGTTTTTT.

There are a few counts of this clonotype. The rearrangement links TRBV12-3 or TRBV12-4 to TRBJ2-1; 8 bases fit TRBD1. Trimming at V came to 7 bases and at J to 0 bases, leaving 11 bases not matched to a gene. The CDR3 length is 17 residues. CDR3 region: CASTLGPDRDSYNEQFF. The CDR3 DNA reads as TGTGCCAGCACTTTGGGTCCGGACAGGGACTCCTACAATGAGCAGTTCTTC.

The rearrangement joins TRBV20-1 to TRBJ2-1, with TRBD2 as a possible D gene (5 bases). The CDR3 sequence is 12 residues long. Trimming pared 3 bases from V and 8 bases from J, leaving 11 bases between. Germline assignment: CDR1 DFQATT and CDR2 SNEGSKA (reference sequence). In DNA, the CDR3 is TGCAGTGCTAGTAGCCTGAGGGATGAGCAGTTCTTC. Translation gives CSASSLRDEQFF.

The chain is built from TRBV29-1 and TRBJ1-2; 11 positions agree with TRBD1. CDR3 length: 13 amino acids. Germline V lookup: CDR1 SQVTM, CDR2 ANQGSEA. V gave up 6 bases and J gave up 8 bases; unmatched junction bases: 8. CDR3 loop: CSVGTGGARGYTF. The DNA for the CDR3 is TGCAGCGTGGGGACAGGGGGAGCTCGGGGCTACACCTTC. The whole variable domain, filled in from reference TRBV29-1 and TRBJ1-2, reads SAVISQKPSRDICQRGTSLTIQCQVDSQVTMMFWYRQQPGQSLTLIATANQGSEATYESGFVIDKFPISRPNLTFSTLTVSNMSPEDSSIYLCSVGTGGARGYTFGSGTRLTVV.